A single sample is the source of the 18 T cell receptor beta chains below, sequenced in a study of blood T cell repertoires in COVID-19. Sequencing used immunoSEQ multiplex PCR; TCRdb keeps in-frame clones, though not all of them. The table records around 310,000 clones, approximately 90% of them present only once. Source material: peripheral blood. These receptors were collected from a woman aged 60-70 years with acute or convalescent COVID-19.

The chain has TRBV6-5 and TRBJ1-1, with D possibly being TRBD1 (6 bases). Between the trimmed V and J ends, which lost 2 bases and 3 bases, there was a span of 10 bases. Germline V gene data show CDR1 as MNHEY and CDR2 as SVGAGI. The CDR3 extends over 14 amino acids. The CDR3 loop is CASSYRGSDTEAFF. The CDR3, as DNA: TGTGCCAGCAGTTACAGGGGGAGCGACACTGAAGCTTTCTTT.

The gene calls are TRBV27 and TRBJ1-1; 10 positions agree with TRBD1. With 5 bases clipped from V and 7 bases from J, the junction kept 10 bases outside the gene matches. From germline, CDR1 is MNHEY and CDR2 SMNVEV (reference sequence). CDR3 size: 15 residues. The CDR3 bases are TGTGCCAGCAGTCCCTGGGACAGGGGCCGTAGTGAAGCTTTCTTT. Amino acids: CASSPWDRGRSEAFF.

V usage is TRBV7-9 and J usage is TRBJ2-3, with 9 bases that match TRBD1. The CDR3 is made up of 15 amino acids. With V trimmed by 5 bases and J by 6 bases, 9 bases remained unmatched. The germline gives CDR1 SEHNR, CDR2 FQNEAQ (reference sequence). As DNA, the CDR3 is TGTGCCAGCAGCCAACCCGGGACAGGGAAGGATACGCAGTATTTT. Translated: CASSQPGTGKDTQYF.

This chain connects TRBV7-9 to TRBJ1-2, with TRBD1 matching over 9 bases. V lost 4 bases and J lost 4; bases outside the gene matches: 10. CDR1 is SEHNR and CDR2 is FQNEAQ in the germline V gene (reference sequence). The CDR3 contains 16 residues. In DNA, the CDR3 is TGTGCCAGCAGCTCGGGACAGGGACGGAAATTCTATGGCTACACCTTC. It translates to CASSSGQGRKFYGYTF.

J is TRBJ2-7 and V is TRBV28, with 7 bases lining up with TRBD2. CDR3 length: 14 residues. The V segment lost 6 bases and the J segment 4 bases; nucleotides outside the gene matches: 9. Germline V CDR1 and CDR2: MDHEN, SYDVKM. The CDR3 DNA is TGTGCCAGCAGCCCCGGCGGGAGTCGGTACGAGCAGTACTTC. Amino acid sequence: CASSPGGSRYEQYF.

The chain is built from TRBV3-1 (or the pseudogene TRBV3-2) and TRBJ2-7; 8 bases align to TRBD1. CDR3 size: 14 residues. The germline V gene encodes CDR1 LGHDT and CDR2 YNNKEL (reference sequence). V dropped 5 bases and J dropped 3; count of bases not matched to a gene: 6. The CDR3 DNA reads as TGTGCCAGCAGCTACGGACAGGGAGACTACGAGCAGTACTTC. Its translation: CASSYGQGDYEQYF.

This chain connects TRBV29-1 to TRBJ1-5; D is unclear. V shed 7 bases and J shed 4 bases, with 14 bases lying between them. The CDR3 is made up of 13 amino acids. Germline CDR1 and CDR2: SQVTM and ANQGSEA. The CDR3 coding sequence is TGCAGCGCTGCAGCCGGAGTTAATCAGCCCCAGCATTTT. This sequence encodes CSAAAGVNQPQHF.

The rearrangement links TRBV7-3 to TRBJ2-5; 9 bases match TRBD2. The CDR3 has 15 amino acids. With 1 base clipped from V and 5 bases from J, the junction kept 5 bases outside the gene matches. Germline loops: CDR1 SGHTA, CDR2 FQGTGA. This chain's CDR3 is CASSLMAGGLETQYF. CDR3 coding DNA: TGTGCCAGCAGCTTAATGGCGGGAGGGCTTGAGACCCAGTACTTC.

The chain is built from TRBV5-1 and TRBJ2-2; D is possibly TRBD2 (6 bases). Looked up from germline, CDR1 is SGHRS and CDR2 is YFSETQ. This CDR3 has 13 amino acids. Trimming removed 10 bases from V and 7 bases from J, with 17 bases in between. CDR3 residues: CASRIREDGELFF. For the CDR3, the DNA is TGCGCCTCCAGGATCAGGGAGGACGGGGAGCTGTTTTTT.

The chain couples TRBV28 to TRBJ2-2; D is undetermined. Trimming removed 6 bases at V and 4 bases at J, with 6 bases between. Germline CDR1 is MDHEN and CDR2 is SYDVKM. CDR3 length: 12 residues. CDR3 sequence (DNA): TGTGCCAGCAGAAGGAGCACCGGGGAGCTGTTTTTT. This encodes CASRRSTGELFF. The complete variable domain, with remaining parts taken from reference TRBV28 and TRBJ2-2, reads DVKVTQSSRYLVKRTGEKVFLECVQDMDHENMFWYRQDPGLGLRLIYFSYDVKMKEKGDIPEGYSVSREKKERFSLILESASTNQTSMYLCASRRSTGELFFGEGSRLTVL.

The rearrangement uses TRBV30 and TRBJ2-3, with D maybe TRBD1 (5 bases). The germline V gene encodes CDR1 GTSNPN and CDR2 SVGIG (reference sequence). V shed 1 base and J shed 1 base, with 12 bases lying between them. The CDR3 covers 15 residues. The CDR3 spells CAWSEGQGGTDTQYF. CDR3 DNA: TGTGCCTGGAGTGAGGGGCAGGGCGGCACAGATACGCAGTATTTT.

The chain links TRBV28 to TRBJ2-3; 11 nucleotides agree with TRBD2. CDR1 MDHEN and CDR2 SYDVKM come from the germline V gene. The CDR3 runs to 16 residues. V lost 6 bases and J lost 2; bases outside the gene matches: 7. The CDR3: CASSSGLAGLTDTQYF. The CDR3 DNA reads TGTGCCAGCAGCTCCGGACTAGCGGGTCTCACAGATACGCAGTATTTT.

In nucleotides, the CDR3 is TGTGCCAGCAGCTTGGGACAGGCCTGGACTGAAGCTTTCTTT. Amino acids: CASSLGQAWTEAFF. The chain has TRBV5-8 and TRBJ1-1, with a tentative D call TRBD1 (6 bases). The CDR3 has 14 residues. CDR1 and CDR2 (germline): SGHTS, YDEGEE. V lost 0 bases to trimming and J lost 5 bases, with 11 bases between them. Filled out from reference TRBV5-8 and TRBJ1-1, the complete variable domain reads EAGVTQSPTHLIKTRGQQATLRCSPISGHTSVYWYQQALGLGLQFLLWYDEGEERNRGNFPPRFSGRQFPNYSSELNVNALELEDSALYLCASSLGQAWTEAFFGQGTRLTVV.

The CDR3 coding sequence is TGCGCTGAGACGACAGGGGGTCGCGAGCAGTACTTC. Translation gives CAETTGGREQYF. This chain connects TRBV23-1 to TRBJ2-7; 9 bases are shared with TRBD1. TRBV23-1 is labeled an ORF, and its function is uncertain. This CDR3 spans 12 amino acids.

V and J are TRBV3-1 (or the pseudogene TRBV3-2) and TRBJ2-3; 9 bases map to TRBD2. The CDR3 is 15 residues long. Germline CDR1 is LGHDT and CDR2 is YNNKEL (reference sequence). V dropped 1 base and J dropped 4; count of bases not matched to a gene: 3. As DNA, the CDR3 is TGTGCCAGCAGCCAAGGGGGACTAGCCCCAGATACGCAGTATTTT. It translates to CASSQGGLAPDTQYF.

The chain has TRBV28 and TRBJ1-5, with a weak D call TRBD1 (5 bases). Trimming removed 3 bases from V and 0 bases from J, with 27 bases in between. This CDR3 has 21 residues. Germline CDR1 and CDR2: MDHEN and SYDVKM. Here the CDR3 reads CASSFSSTLDSEYYSNQPQHF. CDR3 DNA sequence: TGTGCCAGCAGTTTCTCCTCTACCCTCGACAGTGAGTACTATAGCAATCAGCCCCAGCATTTT.

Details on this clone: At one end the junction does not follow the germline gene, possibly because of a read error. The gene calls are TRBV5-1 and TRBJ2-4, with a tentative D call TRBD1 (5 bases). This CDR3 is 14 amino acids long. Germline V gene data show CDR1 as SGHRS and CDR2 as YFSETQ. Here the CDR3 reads CASSLGLDKDIQYF. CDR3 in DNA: TGCGCCAGCAGCTTGGGTCTGGACAAAGACATTCAGTACTTC.

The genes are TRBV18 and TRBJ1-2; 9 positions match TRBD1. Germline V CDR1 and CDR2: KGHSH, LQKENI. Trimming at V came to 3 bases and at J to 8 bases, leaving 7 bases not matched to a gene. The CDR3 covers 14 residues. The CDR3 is CASSPQGQGRGYTF. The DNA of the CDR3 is TGTGCCAGCTCACCGCAGGGACAGGGTAGGGGCTACACCTTC.